Each of the 5 T cell receptor beta chains below was sequenced from the same sample in a study of blood T cell repertoires in COVID-19. TCRdb keeps only in-frame clones here, not all; method: immunoSEQ multiplex PCR. The sample records approximately 140,000 clones, around 87% being singletons. Sequenced sample: peripheral blood. The source of these receptors is an elderly man with acute or convalescent COVID-19.

This chain joins TRBV27 and TRBJ2-2; TRBD1 aligns across 10 bases. The V and J ends lost 3 bases and 7 bases, in that order; junction bases with no gene match: 2. The germline V gene has CDR1 MNHEY and CDR2 SMNVEV (reference sequence). The CDR3 spans 14 residues. In DNA form, the CDR3 reads TGTGCCAGCAGTTTGGGGACAGGGGTCGGGGAGCTGTTTTTT. It is translated as CASSLGTGVGELFF.

The V gene is TRBV5-1, the J gene TRBJ1-2; D might be TRBD1 (5 bases). The CDR3 is 15 amino acids. CDR1 SGHRS and CDR2 YFSETQ come from the germline V gene. V lost 4 bases and J 3 bases, leaving 16 bases between the germline ends. CDR3 sequence reads: CASSPESTRDYGYTF. DNA for the CDR3: TGCGCCAGCAGCCCGGAATCTACCAGGGACTATGGCTACACCTTC.

The CDR3, as DNA: TGTGCCAGCAGCTCCTACGACAGGCTCAATGAGCAGTTCTTC. Translating gives CASSSYDRLNEQFF. The V and J genes are TRBV14 and TRBJ2-1; possibly TRBD1 for D (6 bases). This CDR3 contains 14 residues. Trimming shortened V by 5 bases and J by 6 bases, and 14 bases separated the two germline ends. Looked up from germline, CDR1 is SGHDN and CDR2 is FVKESK.

The chain recombines TRBV28 with TRBJ1-2; D is perhaps TRBD1 (6 bases). V dropped 7 bases and J dropped 7 bases, with 22 bases sitting between them. The germline CDR1 and CDR2 sequences are MDHEN and SYDVKM. This CDR3 has 15 amino acids. CDR3 sequence reads: CASTPRGGAVSGYTF. In DNA form, the CDR3 reads TGTGCCAGCACCCCTAGGGGGGGCGCGGTGTCTGGCTACACCTTC.

The rearrangement links TRBV30 to TRBJ1-3; tentative D call: TRBD1 (5 bases). Germline V gene data show CDR1 as GTSNPN and CDR2 as SVGIG (reference sequence). CDR3 length: 13 residues. V lost 2 bases and J 2 bases, leaving 7 bases between the germline ends. CDR3 sequence reads: CAWSQGTGNTIYF. In nucleotides, the CDR3 is TGTGCCTGGAGTCAGGGAACTGGAAACACCATATATTTT.